Following are 26 T cell receptor beta chains from one sample sequenced in a study of shared clonotypes between healthy human individuals. Assay: immunoSEQ multiplex PCR; the TCRdb copy retains only in-frame clones and omits some. Among about 680,000 clones listed, about three quarters were seen once. Material: memory CD4+ T cells sorted from blood. Subset noted: CD45RA-negative fraction. The receptors were gathered from a woman in her thirties in good health.

With respect to this clone: Other DNA variants within this sample encode the same CDR3. The chain employs TRBV7-9 and TRBJ2-1; 9 bases are shared with TRBD1. CDR1 is SEHNR, CDR2 FQNEAQ, per germline (reference sequence). The CDR3 has 15 residues. V lost 6 bases, J lost 4 bases, and 7 bases stayed unmatched. CDR3 amino acids: CASSSGTGHYNEQFF. DNA for the CDR3: TGTGCCAGCAGTTCCGGGACAGGGCATTACAATGAGCAGTTCTTC.

This clone was seen ten or more times. The rearrangement links TRBV2 to TRBJ1-2, with unresolved D. Germline V gives CDR1 SNHLY, CDR2 FYNNEI. The CDR3 runs to 13 residues. Trimming cost V 6 bases and J 8 bases, with 16 bases left between them. The CDR3 reads CASSRGPLEGYTF. CDR3 nucleotides: TGTGCCAGCAGCCGCGGACCTTTGGAGGGCTACACCTTC.

This clone appeared once. The CDR3 region has the DNA TGTGCCAGCAGCGTAGGGCAGATGTTTAGCACAGATACGCAGTATTTT. Amino acid sequence: CASSVGQMFSTDTQYF. The rearrangement uses TRBV9 and TRBJ2-3; D call uncertain. Germline loops: CDR1 SGDLS, CDR2 YYNGEE. The length of the CDR3 is 16 residues. V was cut by 0 bases and J by 0 bases, with 11 bases left in between.

The V gene is TRBV27, the J gene TRBJ2-7, with 8 positions matching TRBD1. CDR3 length: 15 amino acids. The germline V gene has CDR1 MNHEY and CDR2 SMNVEV (reference sequence). With V trimmed by 7 bases and J by 0 bases, 8 bases remained unmatched. Here the CDR3 reads CASTGGTGISYEQYF. The CDR3 DNA is TGTGCCAGCACTGGAGGGACAGGTATCTCCTACGAGCAGTACTTC.

The chain couples TRBV7-2 to TRBJ1-1, with D tentatively TRBD1 (5 bases). The CDR3 covers 17 residues. The V and J ends lost 3 bases and 0 bases respectively, with 17 bases between them. CDR1 is SGHTA, CDR2 FQGNSA, per germline. The CDR3, as DNA: TGTGCCAGCAGCTTGGTGGACACGATCAACATGAACACTGAAGCTTTCTTT. Its protein product is CASSLVDTINMNTEAFF.

As concerns this clone: Additional DNA sequences in this sample encode the identical CDR3. V gene TRBV7-3 combines with J gene TRBJ2-5; the D gene is possibly TRBD1 (5 bases). Per germline, CDR1 SGHTA and CDR2 FQGTGA. This CDR3 has 13 residues. Trimming left V 5 bases short and J 2 bases short, with 9 bases between. The CDR3 loop is CASSRDSQETQYF. In nucleotides, the CDR3 is TGTGCCAGCAGCCGAGACAGTCAAGAGACCCAGTACTTC.

CDR3 DNA: TGCGCCAGCAGAGCGGCGGAAACCTACAATGAGCAGTTCTTC. It codes for CASRAAETYNEQFF. This sequence joins TRBV5-1 and TRBJ2-1; perhaps TRBD2 as D (5 bases). The CDR3 has 14 amino acids. Germline loops: CDR1 SGHRS, CDR2 YFSETQ. V was pared by 5 bases and J by 2 bases, with 11 bases between.

As to this clone: A far larger clone is one base from this, pointing to a likely read error. This chain connects TRBV6-4 to TRBJ2-7, with 9 bases fitting TRBD1. The V gene's germline CDR1 is MRHNA and CDR2 SNTAGT. CDR3 size: 13 residues. J gave up 3 bases and V 4 bases, and 1 base lay outside the gene matches. The CDR3 DNA reads TGTGCCAGCAGTGCGACAGGGGGCTACGAGCAGTACTTC. Protein sequence: CASSATGGYEQYF.

The rearrangement joins TRBV18 to TRBJ2-7, with a possible D match to TRBD1 (6 bases). Trimming removed 8 bases from V and 3 bases from J, with 14 bases in between. CDR3 size: 13 residues. Germline CDR1 is KGHSH and CDR2 is LQKENI. CDR3 sequence: CASRKGQDYEQYF. DNA of the CDR3: TGTGCCAGCCGAAAGGGACAAGACTACGAGCAGTACTTC.

The CDR3 DNA sequence: TGTGCCAGCAGCTTGGGAGGACAGGGTGGCGAGCAGTACTTC. Protein product: CASSLGGQGGEQYF. V usage is TRBV5-4 and J usage is TRBJ2-7, with 8 bases aligning to TRBD1. This CDR3 comprises 14 residues. Trimming took 0 bases from V and 6 from J; bases not matched to a gene: 5. Germline V gene lookup returns CDR1 SGHNT and CDR2 YYREEE (reference sequence).

The chain links TRBV4-1 to TRBJ1-2, with 7 bases aligning to TRBD1. The CDR3 covers 16 residues. Germline assignment: CDR1 MGHRA and CDR2 YSYEKL. The trim removed 2 bases at V and 10 bases at J, leaving 16 bases unmatched. CDR3: CASSQTRAGGWSAYTF. CDR3 bases: TGCGCCAGCAGCCAAACCAGAGCAGGGGGTTGGAGCGCCTACACCTTC.

The CDR3 DNA reads TGTGCCAGCAGGCTACAGGGGTTTATGGAGACCCAGTACTTC. This gives the protein CASRLQGFMETQYF. This sequence joins TRBV27 and TRBJ2-5; 7 nucleotides align to TRBD1. Germline V CDR1 and CDR2: MNHEY, SMNVEV (reference sequence). The CDR3 runs to 14 residues. J lost 5 bases, V lost 6 bases, and 9 bases had no gene match.

The chain carries TRBV18 and TRBJ2-2; a possible D gene is TRBD1 (6 bases). V was shortened by 5 bases and J by 13 bases, with 17 bases between the two germline ends. The length of the CDR3 is 13 residues. Germline CDR1 and CDR2: KGHSH and LQKENI. The CDR3 loop reads CASSYSEDRGLFF. DNA for the CDR3: TGTGCCAGCTCATACTCGGAGGACAGAGGGCTGTTTTTT.

This rearrangement joins TRBV5-6 to TRBJ2-3; 8 nucleotides agree with TRBD1. The germline V gene encodes CDR1 SGHDT and CDR2 YYEEEE. CDR3 length: 15 residues. J lost 3 bases, V lost 1 base, and 4 bases had no gene match. CDR3 nucleotide sequence: TGTGCCAGCAGCTTGTACAGGGGGATTACAGATACGCAGTATTTT. Protein product: CASSLYRGITDTQYF.

The chain has TRBV5-1 and TRBJ2-7; D might be TRBD2 (6 bases). Germline V gene sequence: CDR1 SGHRS, CDR2 YFSETQ. Between the trimmed V and J ends, which lost 6 bases and 4 bases, there was a span of 20 bases. The CDR3 contains 15 residues. Here the CDR3 reads CASTLGGSGRYEQYF. The DNA for the CDR3 is TGCGCCAGCACTTTGGGGGGTAGCGGAAGGTACGAGCAGTACTTC.

The V call is TRBV7-9, the J call TRBJ2-5, with TRBD2 matching 7 bases. Gene TRBJ2-7 matches the end of the DNA better, so the J call may be wrong. Germline-derived CDR1 and CDR2 are SEHNR and FQNEAQ (reference sequence). This CDR3 region has 14 residues. The DNA for the CDR3 is TGTGCCAGCAGCGACCTAGCGGCTAACTACGAGCAGTACTTC. It encodes CASSDLAANYEQYF.

The gene calls are TRBV5-5 and TRBJ1-1; no clear D. Deletions cut 0 bases from V and 7 bases from J, with 10 bases between. This CDR3 comprises 13 residues. The germline V gene encodes CDR1 SGHKS and CDR2 YYEKEE (reference sequence). The DNA for the CDR3 is TGTGCCAGCAGCTTGGCCCGGGAGATTGAAGCTTTCTTT. Translating it yields CASSLAREIEAFF. The full variable domain, completed using reference TRBV5-5 and TRBJ1-1, is DAGVTQSPTHLIKTRGQQVTLRCSPISGHKSVSWYQQVLGQGPQFIFQYYEKEERGRGNFPDRFSARQFPNYSSELNVNALLLGDSALYLCASSLAREIEAFFGQGTRLTVV.

V gene TRBV20-1 combines with J gene TRBJ2-7; D is uncertain. The ends were cut back, 3 bases at V and 10 bases at J, with 13 bases in the middle. The CDR3 has 11 amino acids. CDR1 is DFQATT and CDR2 is SNEGSKA in the germline V gene (reference sequence). The CDR3 DNA sequence: TGCAGTGCTAGGCGCAGCCGTGATCAGTACTTC. Its protein is CSARRSRDQYF.

The V gene is TRBV25-1, the J gene TRBJ2-7, with TRBD2 matching 12 bases. This CDR3 is built from 14 residues. From germline, CDR1 is MGHDK and CDR2 SYGVNS. After removal of 6 bases from V and 3 bases from J, the junction contained 3 bases not matched to a gene. The DNA of the CDR3 is TGTGCCAGCAGGGGGACTAGCGGGCTCTACGAGCAGTACTTC. This gives the protein CASRGTSGLYEQYF.

This clone was observed once. A far larger clone differs by one base, so this is likely a read error. Other DNA sequences from this sample encode an identical CDR3 as well. The rearrangement links TRBV29-1 to TRBJ2-7, with 7 positions matching TRBD1. With V trimmed by 6 bases and J by 2 bases, 10 bases remained unmatched. This CDR3 spans 14 amino acids. CDR1 and CDR2 from the germline V gene are SQVTM and ANQGSEA. CDR3 in amino acids: CSVETGTATYEQYF. The CDR3 DNA is TGCAGCGTGGAAACCGGGACAGCTACCTACGAGCAGTACTTC.

The rearrangement links TRBV5-1 to TRBJ2-3; 13 bases are shared with TRBD2. The CDR3 is 16 residues long. The germline CDR1 and CDR2 sequences are SGHRS and YFSETQ. V was clipped by 4 bases and J by 5 bases; unmatched bases: 7. As DNA, the CDR3 is TGCGCCAGCAGCGCTGGGACTAGCGGGACATTAGATACGCAGTATTTT. Translated, it gives CASSAGTSGTLDTQYF.

This clone was detected once. The rearrangement links TRBV5-8 to TRBJ1-5; D perhaps matches TRBD1 (5 bases). There are 13 residues in the CDR3. Per the germline V gene, CDR1 is SGHTS and CDR2 is YDEGEE. V lost 0 bases to trimming and J lost 4 bases, with 5 bases between them. The CDR3 DNA reads TGTGCCAGCAGCTTGGACAGGAATCAGCCCCAGCATTTT. This translates into CASSLDRNQPQHF.

V and J are TRBV7-6 and TRBJ2-3; 9 bases match TRBD2. The CDR3 is made up of 15 amino acids. Unmatched junction bases numbered 2, after V lost 4 bases and J lost 0 bases. CDR1 and CDR2 (germline): SGHVS, FNYEAQ. CDR3 nucleotides: TGTGCCAGCAGCTCTAGCGGGATGAGCACAGATACGCAGTATTTT. Amino acids: CASSSSGMSTDTQYF.

Many counts were recorded for this clone. The chain combines TRBV4-1 with TRBJ2-6; the match to TRBD2 covers 7 bases. Per germline, CDR1 MGHRA and CDR2 YSYEKL. V shed 4 bases, J shed 2 bases, and the junction held 8 bases outside the gene matches. The length of the CDR3 is 17 residues. The CDR3 DNA is TGCGCCAGCAGCCGAAGTCCGAGCGGGGCTGGGGCCAACGTCCTGACTTTC. Translating gives CASSRSPSGAGANVLTF.

The rearrangement links TRBV7-3 to TRBJ2-7; no clear D gene. V lost 5 bases and J 4 bases, leaving 18 bases between the germline ends. Per germline, CDR1 SGHTA and CDR2 FQGTGA. The length of the CDR3 is 15 residues. The CDR3 is CASSRGDRQIYEQYF. The CDR3 region has the DNA TGTGCCAGCAGCCGAGGCGACCGCCAGATTTACGAGCAGTACTTC.

Written as DNA, the CDR3 is TGCAGCGTTGAGAGGACAGGGGGCACAGATACGCAGTATTTT. Translation: CSVERTGGTDTQYF. The rearrangement links TRBV29-1 to TRBJ2-3; 9 positions match TRBD1. The CDR3 loop spans 14 amino acids. Germline CDR1 SQVTM, CDR2 ANQGSEA. Unmatched junction bases numbered 2, after V lost 3 bases and J lost 1 base.